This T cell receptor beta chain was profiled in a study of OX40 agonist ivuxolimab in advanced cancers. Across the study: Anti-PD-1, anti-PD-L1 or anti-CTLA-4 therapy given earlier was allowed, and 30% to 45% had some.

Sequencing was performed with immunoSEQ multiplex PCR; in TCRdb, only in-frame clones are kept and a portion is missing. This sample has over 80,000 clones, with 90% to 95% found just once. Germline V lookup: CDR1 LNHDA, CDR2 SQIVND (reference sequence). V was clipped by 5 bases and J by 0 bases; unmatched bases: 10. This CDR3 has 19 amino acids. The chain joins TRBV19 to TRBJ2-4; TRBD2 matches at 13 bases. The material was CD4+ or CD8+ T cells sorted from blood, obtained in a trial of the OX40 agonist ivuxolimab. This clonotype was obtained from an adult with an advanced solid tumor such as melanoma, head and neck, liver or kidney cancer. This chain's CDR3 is CASSPGPGLAGLAKNIQYF. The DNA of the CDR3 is TGTGCCAGTAGTCCAGGGCCGGGACTAGCGGGGTTAGCCAAAAACATTCAGTACTTC.